Following are 16 T cell receptor beta chains from one sample sequenced in a study of immune heterogeneity within non-small cell lung tumors. Bulk tumor gDNA, roughly 660 ng per sample, served as the TCR template. During surgery, each primary tumor gave multiple biopsies spaced as far apart as possible. Those enrolled were patients newly diagnosed with untreated non-small cell lung cancer and undergoing curative surgery. In a multiplex PCR, 32 V and 13 J primers amplified TCR beta CDR3. One entry per CDR3 protein, called by TCRdb with MiXCR from the multiplex PCR reads. The table shows 5,000 to 6,500 distinct CDR3 sequences, with 22% occurring only once. The specimen was lung tumor tissue. The source is a man aged 55 to 70 with non-small cell lung cancer.

This clonotype is deemed large. The chain recombines TRBV6-1 with TRBJ2-7; 12 nucleotides align to TRBD1. Trimming cost V 3 bases and J 3 bases; bases outside gene matches: 9. From germline, CDR1 is MNHNS and CDR2 SASEGT. The CDR3 is made up of 17 amino acids. The CDR3 DNA reads TGTGCCAGCAGTGAGGGGGACAGGGGGCTGGGGATCTACGAGCAGTACTTC. It is translated as CASSEGDRGLGIYEQYF.

In its sample, this clonotype ranks as medium-sized (0.01 to 0.1%). The J gene is TRBJ2-7, the V gene TRBV2, with D uncertain. CDR1 is SNHLY and CDR2 is FYNNEI in the germline V gene. The CDR3 runs to 13 residues. Trimming removed 3 bases from V and 3 bases from J, with 9 bases in between. CDR3 protein: CASSDVGNYEQYF. CDR3 in DNA: TGTGCCAGCAGTGATGTGGGGAACTACGAGCAGTACTTC.

This clonotype is judged medium-sized (0.01 to 0.1%). The genes are TRBV7-8 and TRBJ2-2; D unclear. Germline values: CDR1 SGHVS, CDR2 FQNEAQ. V was shortened by 1 base and J by 0 bases, with 9 bases between the two germline ends. CDR3 size: 16 residues. CDR3 sequence reads: CASSLETGSNTGELFF. For the CDR3, the DNA is TGTGCCAGCAGCTTAGAGACTGGCTCGAACACCGGGGAGCTGTTTTTT.

This clonotype is medium-sized by share. The chain recombines TRBV12-5 with TRBJ2-3; TRBD1 or TRBD2 may be the D gene (6 bases each). The germline V gene encodes CDR1 LGHNT and CDR2 FRNRAP. This CDR3 is 14 amino acids long. V was trimmed by 2 bases and J by 4 bases, leaving 10 bases between them. CDR3 amino acids: CASGLSRGADTQYF. The CDR3 DNA is TGTGCTAGTGGTTTGTCGAGGGGGGCAGATACGCAGTATTTT.

By share of the sample, this clonotype is medium-sized (0.01 to 0.1%). The chain joins TRBV6-1 to TRBJ2-5; TRBD2 matches at 8 bases. The CDR3 totals 13 residues. The ends lost 5 bases at V and 3 bases at J; junction bases unmatched: 2. Germline V gives CDR1 MNHNS, CDR2 SASEGT. Here the CDR3 reads CASSPGGEETQYF. CDR3 bases: TGTGCCAGCAGTCCCGGGGGGGAAGAGACCCAGTACTTC.

This clonotype was observed many times. This chain connects TRBV3-1 to TRBJ1-1; tentative D call: TRBD1 (6 bases). The CDR3 is 13 amino acids. Trimming removed 5 bases from V and 4 bases from J, with 11 bases in between. From germline, CDR1 is LGHDT and CDR2 YNNKEL (reference sequence). The CDR3 reads CASSNRVITEAFF. CDR3 nucleotides: TGTGCCAGCAGCAACAGGGTAATCACTGAAGCTTTCTTT. The complete variable domain, with remaining parts taken from reference TRBV3-1 and TRBJ1-1, reads DTAVSQTPKYLVTQMGNDKSIKCEQNLGHDTMYWYKQDSKKFLKIMFSYNNKELIINETVPNRFSPKSPDKAHLNLHINSLELGDSAVYFCASSNRVITEAFFGQGTRLTVV.

This clonotype was seen once. The chain links TRBV19 to TRBJ1-6; D not certain. CDR3 length equals 13 residues. Trimming shortened V by 5 bases and J by 19 bases, and 21 bases separated the two germline ends. Germline CDR1 reads LNHDA; CDR2 reads SQIVND (reference sequence). The CDR3 protein is CASSLRTDSGVHF. In DNA, the CDR3 is TGTGCCAGTAGTTTAAGGACCGATTCAGGCGTGCACTTT.

This clonotype was detected only a few times. The genes are TRBV4-2 and TRBJ1-5, with TRBD1 matching 10 bases. Germline V gene sequence: CDR1 LGHNA, CDR2 YNFKEQ. The CDR3 totals 17 residues. Trimming at V came to 4 bases and at J to 3 bases, leaving 9 bases not matched to a gene. The CDR3 coding sequence is TGTGCCAGCAGCCCTTGGGACAGGGGAGATAACAATCAGCCCCAGCATTTT. It is translated as CASSPWDRGDNNQPQHF.

By share, this clonotype ranks as medium-sized. This chain connects TRBV15 to TRBJ2-7, with TRBD1 matching over 9 bases. The germline V gene encodes CDR1 LNHNV and CDR2 YYDKDF (reference sequence). J lost 5 bases, V lost 1 base, and 6 bases had no gene match. This CDR3 is 15 amino acids long. The CDR3: CATSRVAGTGNEQYF. The CDR3 nucleotides read TGTGCCACCAGCAGAGTCGCCGGGACAGGGAACGAGCAGTACTTC.

Regarding this clonotype: A much bigger clone sits one base away, suggesting this may be a read error. The CDR3 sequence: CSVQAQGNTEAFF. CDR3 DNA sequence: TGCAGCGTTCAGGCGCAGGGGAACACTGAAGCTTTCTTT. This sequence joins TRBV29-1 and TRBJ1-1; perhaps TRBD1 as D (5 bases). The CDR3 extends over 13 amino acids. Trimming removed 5 bases at V and 1 base at J, with 11 bases between. Germline V gene data show CDR1 as SQVTM and CDR2 as ANQGSEA. The full variable domain, with the rest looked up from reference TRBV29-1 and TRBJ1-1, is SAVISQKPSRDICQRGTSLTIQCQVDSQVTMMFWYRQQPGQSLTLIATANQGSEATYESGFVIDKFPISRPNLTFSTLTVSNMSPEDSSIYLCSVQAQGNTEAFFGQGTRLTVV.

This clonotype was counted many times. The CDR3 reads CASSVSGSTYEQYF. CDR3 DNA sequence: TGCGCCAGCAGCGTAAGCGGGAGTACTTACGAGCAGTACTTC. The genes are TRBV5-1 and TRBJ2-7; 8 positions match TRBD2. Germline CDR1 SGHRS, CDR2 YFSETQ. Trimming at V came to 4 bases and at J to 4 bases, leaving 7 bases not matched to a gene. The CDR3 totals 14 residues.

This clonotype was recorded at least ten times. The V and J genes are TRBV20-1 and TRBJ1-1, with 9 bases lining up with TRBD1. The germline V gene encodes CDR1 DFQATT and CDR2 SNEGSKA (reference sequence). The CDR3 is 15 amino acids. CDR3 region: CLPGQGGKRDTEAFF. CDR3 nucleotides: TGCCTTCCGGGACAGGGAGGCAAACGGGACACTGAAGCTTTCTTT.

The table lists this clonotype with many counts. It is likely a read error, because the conserved phenylalanine at the end of the CDR3 is missing. This chain uses TRBV29-1 with TRBJ2-2; D is unclear. Trimming took off 6 bases at V and 2 bases at J, with 7 bases between the two ends. The CDR3 spans 12 residues. Germline V gene data show CDR1 as SQVTM and CDR2 as ANQGSEA. The CDR3 is CSVGSNTGELFL. In nucleotides, the CDR3 is TGCAGCGTCGGGTCTAACACCGGGGAGCTGTTTCTT.

The rearrangement joins TRBV9 to TRBJ2-3; unclear D gene. The CDR3 runs to 15 residues. The germline V gene encodes CDR1 SGDLS and CDR2 YYNGEE. Trimming removed 0 bases from V and 6 bases from J, with 14 bases in between. As DNA, the CDR3 is TGTGCCAGCAGCGTAGCTCCGAGACTTTGGGATACGCAGTATTTT. Amino acid sequence: CASSVAPRLWDTQYF.

This clonotype is medium-sized by share. The genes are TRBV11-1 and TRBJ2-2, with TRBD2 matching over 8 bases. J lost 6 bases, V lost 5 bases, and 8 bases had no gene match. Per the germline V gene, CDR1 is SGHAT and CDR2 is FQDESV (reference sequence). The CDR3 contains 15 residues. The CDR3 spells CASSQREGSAGELFF. DNA for the CDR3: TGTGCCAGCAGCCAACGGGAGGGATCGGCCGGGGAGCTGTTTTTT.

This clonotype is medium-sized. The V and J genes are TRBV10-3 and TRBJ2-6; D possibly uses TRBD1 or TRBD2 (6 bases each). Germline CDR1 and CDR2: ENHRY and SYGVKD. V was clipped by 6 bases and J by 2 bases, with 11 bases between them. The CDR3 contains 15 residues. In DNA, the CDR3 is TGTGCCATCAGAATGGGGGGCGCTGGGGCCAACGTCCTGACTTTC. Protein: CAIRMGGAGANVLTF.